The 30 T cell receptor beta chains below were found in one sample sequenced in a study of blood T cell repertoires in COVID-19. The assay was immunoSEQ multiplex PCR, and TCRdb's table has in-frame clones only and misses some. The profile shows about 180,000 clones, approximately 82% of them singletons. The sample comprised PBMCs or T cells enriched from blood (not recorded which). These receptors originate from a woman in her 50s who had recovered from COVID-19.

The chain carries TRBV3-1 (or the pseudogene TRBV3-2) and TRBJ2-1, with 12 bases fitting TRBD2. Germline trimming cut 5 bases from V and 6 bases from J; bases unmatched to any gene: 8. CDR1 and CDR2 from the germline V gene are LGHDT and YNNKEL (reference sequence). The CDR3 runs 16 residues. The CDR3 DNA reads as TGTGCCAGCAGCTGGCGACTAGCGGGAGAGGTCAATGAGCAGTTCTTC. Its translation is CASSWRLAGEVNEQFF.

J is TRBJ1-1 and V is TRBV18; a possible D gene is TRBD1 (5 bases). The CDR3 sequence is 15 residues long. Germline-derived CDR1 and CDR2 are KGHSH and LQKENI. V lost 3 bases and J 1 base, leaving 12 bases between the germline ends. CDR3 amino acids: CASSPQGLANTEAFF. CDR3 nucleotides: TGTGCCAGCTCACCCCAGGGACTGGCGAACACTGAAGCTTTCTTT.

The genes are TRBV27 and TRBJ1-2, with D uncertain. V was clipped by 2 bases and J by 7 bases, with 11 bases between them. Germline V lookup: CDR1 MNHEY, CDR2 SMNVEV (reference sequence). CDR3 length equals 13 residues. CDR3 region: CASSLGRSGGYTF. CDR3 in DNA: TGTGCCAGCAGTTTAGGCAGGTCTGGTGGCTACACCTTC.

This clone was observed a single time. The chain joins TRBV2 to TRBJ1-1; no firm D call. Germline V gene sequence: CDR1 SNHLY, CDR2 FYNNEI. V shed 6 bases and J shed 1 base, with 9 bases lying between them. This CDR3 region has 13 residues. CDR3 coding DNA: TGTGCCAGCAGGGAGCAGTGGAACACTGAAGCTTTCTTT. As protein: CASREQWNTEAFF.

This rearrangement joins TRBV28 to TRBJ2-1; 7 bases agree with TRBD2. CDR3 length equals 13 residues. Per the germline V gene, CDR1 is MDHEN and CDR2 is SYDVKM. Losses at the gene ends were 6 bases for V and 6 bases for J; bases not matched to a gene: 5. DNA of the CDR3: TGTGCCAGCAGCCTCGGGACTATCAATGAGCAGTTCTTC. Its protein is CASSLGTINEQFF.

V is TRBV2 and J is TRBJ1-4, with D possibly TRBD1 on 5 matching bases. The germline V and J ends were trimmed by 7 bases and 6 bases, with 9 bases remaining between them. Germline CDR1 is SNHLY and CDR2 is FYNNEI. The CDR3 contains 12 residues. CDR3 residues: CASNRGYEKLFF. CDR3 DNA: TGTGCCAGCAACCGGGGGTATGAAAAACTGTTTTTT.

The V and J genes are TRBV5-6 and TRBJ2-3; the match to TRBD1 covers 8 bases. Germline-derived CDR1 and CDR2 are SGHDT and YYEEEE. V shed 7 bases and J 2 bases; nucleotides not matched to a gene: 6. The CDR3 spans 14 residues. The CDR3 DNA reads TGTGCCAGCGGACAGGGCCTTTTCACAGATACGCAGTATTTT. Its protein product is CASGQGLFTDTQYF.

Written as DNA, the CDR3 is TGCGCCAGCAGCCAACCGGGACAGATGAACACTGAAGCTTTCTTT. Amino acids: CASSQPGQMNTEAFF. V gene TRBV4-3 combines with J gene TRBJ1-1, with TRBD1 matching over 7 bases. Per germline, CDR1 LGHNA and CDR2 YSLEER. This CDR3 region has 15 residues. Trimming took 2 bases from V and 0 from J; bases not matched to a gene: 3.

V usage is TRBV4-2 and J usage is TRBJ2-7, with D unresolved. Germline lookup yields CDR1 LGHNA and CDR2 YNFKEQ. The CDR3 sequence is 15 residues long. The V and J ends lost 0 bases and 0 bases respectively, with 9 bases between them. CDR3 nucleotide sequence: TGTGCCAGCAGCCAAGATCTTTACAGCTCCTACGAGCAGTACTTC. Amino acids: CASSQDLYSSYEQYF.

The chain carries TRBV7-9 and TRBJ1-1; 7 bases line up with TRBD1. This CDR3 has 12 amino acids. V shed 5 bases, J shed 7 bases, and the junction held 4 bases outside the gene matches. Per the germline V gene, CDR1 is SEHNR and CDR2 is FQNEAQ (reference sequence). The CDR3, as DNA: TGTGCCAGCAGCCCCCGGACAGGTGAAGCTTTCTTT. Amino acids: CASSPRTGEAFF.

This chain links TRBV5-4 with TRBJ1-2; D might be TRBD1 (6 bases). This CDR3 has 11 residues. Trimming left V 3 bases short and J 8 bases short, with 8 bases between. The V gene's germline CDR1 is SGHNT and CDR2 YYREEE (reference sequence). The CDR3 sequence is CASSSGQGYTF. CDR3 nucleotide sequence: TGTGCCAGCAGCTCAGGACAGGGCTACACCTTC.

The chain employs TRBV19 and TRBJ2-7; TRBD2 aligns across 7 bases. The CDR3 spans 14 residues. Germline V lookup: CDR1 LNHDA, CDR2 SQIVND (reference sequence). V dropped 5 bases and J dropped 1; count of bases not matched to a gene: 5. CDR3: CASSDASGSYEQYF. The CDR3 nucleotides read TGTGCCAGTAGTGATGCTAGCGGTTCCTACGAGCAGTACTTC.

This rearrangement joins TRBV6-1 to TRBJ2-6; no clear D. The germline gives CDR1 MNHNS, CDR2 SASEGT. The CDR3 runs to 16 residues. V lost 4 bases and J 2 bases, leaving 12 bases between the germline ends. The CDR3 DNA reads as TGTGCCAGCAGTGGCGCACAGCTCACTGGGGCCAACGTCCTGACTTTC. Residues: CASSGAQLTGANVLTF.

The chain employs TRBV7-9 and TRBJ2-7; 9 bases match TRBD2. Germline V gene data show CDR1 as SEHNR and CDR2 as FQNEAQ (reference sequence). The CDR3 is made up of 14 amino acids. V shed 3 bases, J shed 7 bases, and the junction held 7 bases outside the gene matches. In DNA form, the CDR3 reads TGTGCCAGCAGCTTTAGCGGGAGCTTGAATGAGCAGTACTTC. Protein product: CASSFSGSLNEQYF. Using reference TRBV7-9 and TRBJ2-7 for the parts outside the CDR3, the full variable domain is DTGVSQNPRHKITKRGQNVTFRCDPISEHNRLYWYRQTLGQGPEFLTYFQNEAQLEKSRLLSDRFSAERPKGSFSTLEIQRTEQGDSAMYLCASSFSGSLNEQYFGPGTRLTVT.

This clone was observed a handful of times. The chain couples TRBV27 to TRBJ1-1; a possible D gene is TRBD1 (6 bases). Trimming shortened V by 6 bases and J by 0 bases, and 8 bases separated the two germline ends. The CDR3 consists of 13 residues. Germline CDR1 is MNHEY and CDR2 is SMNVEV (reference sequence). This CDR3 reads CASSYRVNTEAFF. The CDR3 DNA reads as TGTGCCAGCAGCTACAGGGTGAACACTGAAGCTTTCTTT.

This chain joins TRBV28 and TRBJ1-2, with D unresolved. Germline-derived CDR1 and CDR2 are MDHEN and SYDVKM. The CDR3 loop spans 13 amino acids. V was trimmed by 4 bases and J by 4 bases, leaving 10 bases between them. CDR3 sequence reads: CASSSGNGYGYTF. The DNA of the CDR3 is TGTGCCAGCAGTTCCGGGAACGGCTATGGCTACACCTTC.

This rearrangement joins TRBV28 to TRBJ2-7; D not certain. The CDR3 contains 11 residues. Germline V gene sequence: CDR1 MDHEN, CDR2 SYDVKM. The V and J ends lost 5 bases and 5 bases respectively, with 7 bases between them. CDR3 region: CASSLRDEQYF. In DNA form, the CDR3 reads TGTGCCAGCAGTCTGCGAGACGAGCAGTACTTC.

This clone was counted a few times. The chain couples TRBV28 to TRBJ2-7; D may be TRBD2 (6 bases). Germline V gives CDR1 MDHEN, CDR2 SYDVKM. This CDR3 has 14 amino acids. Trimming removed 5 bases at V and 3 bases at J, with 14 bases between. CDR3: CASSRGLGSYEQYF. For the CDR3, the DNA is TGTGCCAGCAGTAGGGGACTGGGCAGCTACGAGCAGTACTTC.

This chain connects TRBV24-1 to TRBJ2-1, with 8 bases identical to TRBD1. From germline, CDR1 is KGHDR and CDR2 SFDVKD. The CDR3 sequence is 14 residues long. V lost 5 bases, J lost 7 bases, and 6 bases stayed unmatched. The CDR3 loop reads CATSAQGARNEQFF. Written as DNA, the CDR3 is TGTGCCACCAGTGCTCAGGGGGCGCGTAATGAGCAGTTCTTC.

This chain joins TRBV3-1 (or the pseudogene TRBV3-2) and TRBJ2-2; a possible D gene is TRBD2 (5 bases). The CDR3 has 15 amino acids. Per germline, CDR1 LGHDT and CDR2 YNNKEL (reference sequence). The germline V and J ends were trimmed by 2 bases and 0 bases, with 7 bases remaining between them. The CDR3 DNA follows: TGTGCCAGCAGCCAAACTAGTACGAACACCGGGGAGCTGTTTTTT. Translating it yields CASSQTSTNTGELFF.

The chain joins TRBV24-1 to TRBJ2-1; the match to TRBD2 covers 12 bases. This CDR3 has 16 residues. Trimming removed 6 bases from V and 3 bases from J; junction bases left unmatched: 5. The V gene's germline CDR1 is KGHDR and CDR2 SFDVKD. This chain's CDR3 is CATSTTSGSGYNEQFF. Here the CDR3 DNA reads TGTGCCACCAGTACGACTAGCGGGAGTGGCTACAATGAGCAGTTCTTC.

V is TRBV4-1 and J is TRBJ2-7; 7 bases are shared with TRBD2. This CDR3 region has 17 residues. After removal of 3 bases from V and 0 bases from J, the junction contained 11 bases not matched to a gene. Germline lookup yields CDR1 MGHRA and CDR2 YSYEKL. Written as DNA, the CDR3 is TGCGCCAGCAGCCAGGCCAGCGGGGCGTCAAGCTCCTACGAGCAGTACTTC. Amino acid sequence: CASSQASGASSSYEQYF.

This clone was seen only a few times. The rearrangement links TRBV30 to TRBJ1-4; D ambiguous. Germline-derived CDR1 and CDR2 are GTSNPN and SVGIG (reference sequence). This CDR3 has 14 amino acids. Trimming pared 0 bases from V and 2 bases from J, leaving 7 bases between. The CDR3 DNA reads TGTGCCTGGAGTGTGGAGTGGACTAATGAAAAACTGTTTTTT. Residues: CAWSVEWTNEKLFF.

This rearrangement joins TRBV7-2 to TRBJ2-7; 11 nucleotides line up with TRBD2. J gave up 3 bases and V 3 bases, and 1 base lay outside the gene matches. CDR1 SGHTA and CDR2 FQGNSA come from the germline V gene. The length of the CDR3 is 14 residues. CDR3 DNA: TGTGCCAGCAGCTTGACTAGCGGGATCTACGAGCAGTACTTC. It translates to CASSLTSGIYEQYF.

This sequence joins TRBV14 and TRBJ2-7; maybe TRBD2 (5 bases). This CDR3 is 15 amino acids long. Germline loops: CDR1 SGHDN, CDR2 FVKESK. V was shortened by 1 base and J by 2 bases, with 12 bases between the two germline ends. DNA for the CDR3: TGTGCCAGCAGCCAAGGGAGGACCTGGGCCTACGAGCAGTACTTC. Its translation is CASSQGRTWAYEQYF.

The chain has TRBV5-1 and TRBJ1-4, with a tentative D call TRBD1 (5 bases). Germline assignment: CDR1 SGHRS and CDR2 YFSETQ. The CDR3 runs to 16 residues. Trimming took 0 bases from V and 9 from J, leaving 18 bases between them. The CDR3 DNA reads as TGCGCCAGCAGCTTGGGACAGATGAGTAGGGATAAAAAACTGTTTTTT. Protein product: CASSLGQMSRDKKLFF. Complete variable domain (other parts from reference TRBV5-1 and TRBJ1-4): KAGVTQTPRYLIKTRGQQVTLSCSPISGHRSVSWYQQTPGQGLQFLFEYFSETQRNKGNFPGRFSGRQFSNSRSEMNVSTLELGDSALYLCASSLGQMSRDKKLFFGSGTQLSVL.

This clone was recorded only once. The rearrangement joins TRBV5-1 to TRBJ1-1; 8 positions agree with TRBD1. CDR3 length: 14 residues. Trimming removed 5 bases from V and 2 bases from J; junction bases left unmatched: 5. The V gene's germline CDR1 is SGHRS and CDR2 YFSETQ. The CDR3 loop is CASRNTGGNTEAFF. CDR3 in DNA: TGCGCCAGCAGAAATACAGGGGGAAACACTGAAGCTTTCTTT.

The chain combines TRBV27 with TRBJ2-6; D unresolved. The CDR3 length is 15 residues. Germline V gene data show CDR1 as MNHEY and CDR2 as SMNVEV (reference sequence). V shed 5 bases and J shed 0 bases, with 8 bases lying between them. CDR3 protein: CASSLSHSGANVLTF. The CDR3 coding sequence is TGTGCCAGCAGTCTGTCACACTCTGGGGCCAACGTCCTGACTTTC.

The gene calls are TRBV5-1 and TRBJ2-2, with 8 bases lining up with TRBD2. V gave up 0 bases and J gave up 5 bases; unmatched junction bases: 9. Germline V gene lookup returns CDR1 SGHRS and CDR2 YFSETQ. This CDR3 comprises 17 residues. DNA of the CDR3: TGCGCCAGCAGCTTGGATCGACTAGCGATACGAACCGGGGAGCTGTTTTTT. Translating gives CASSLDRLAIRTGELFF.

The table lists this clone with a count of one. This sequence joins TRBV7-2 and TRBJ1-5; D not resolved. In germline, CDR1 is SGHTA, CDR2 FQGNSA. V lost 5 bases, J lost 0 bases, and 14 bases lay in between. The CDR3 extends over 16 amino acids. CDR3: CASSRFATYSNQPQHF. The CDR3 nucleotides are TGTGCCAGCAGCCGTTTTGCTACGTATAGCAATCAGCCCCAGCATTTT.